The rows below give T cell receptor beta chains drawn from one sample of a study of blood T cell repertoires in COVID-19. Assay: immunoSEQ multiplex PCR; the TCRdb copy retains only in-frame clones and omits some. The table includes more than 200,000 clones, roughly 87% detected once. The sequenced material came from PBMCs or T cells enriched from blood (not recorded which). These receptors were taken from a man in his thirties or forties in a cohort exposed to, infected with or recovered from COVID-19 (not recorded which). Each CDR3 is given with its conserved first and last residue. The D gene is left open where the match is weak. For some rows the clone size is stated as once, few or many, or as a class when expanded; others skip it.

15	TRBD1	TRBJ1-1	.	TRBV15	CATSRRTGGETEAFF	TGTGCCACCAGCAGAAGAACAGGGGGAGAGACTGAAGCTTTCTTT
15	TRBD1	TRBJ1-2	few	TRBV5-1	CASSPRQGSNYGYTF	TGCGCCAGCAGTCCAAGACAGGGTTCAAACTATGGCTACACCTTC
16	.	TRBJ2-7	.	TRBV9	CASSVGGQGSSYEQYF	TGTGCCAGCAGCGTAGGTGGTCAGGGGAGCTCCTACGAGCAGTACTTC
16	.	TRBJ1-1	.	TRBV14	CASSQRPFDRNTEAFF	TGTGCCAGCAGCCAAAGGCCCTTTGACAGGAACACTGAAGCTTTCTTT
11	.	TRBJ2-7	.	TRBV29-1	CSVAAGLQLYF	TGCAGCGTTGCTGCGGGGCTTCAGCTGTACTTC
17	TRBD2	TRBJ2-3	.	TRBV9	CASSQTRTSGSTDTQYF	TGTGCCAGCAGCCAAACCCGGACTAGCGGGAGCACAGATACGCAGTATTTT
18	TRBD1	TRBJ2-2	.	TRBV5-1	CASRGFSTGAGFTGELFF	TGCGCCAGCAGGGGGTTTAGCACAGGGGCGGGCTTTACCGGGGAGCTGTTTTTT
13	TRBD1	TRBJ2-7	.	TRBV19	CASSTRDSYEQYF	TGTGCCAGTAGTACCCGGGACAGCTACGAGCAGTACTTC
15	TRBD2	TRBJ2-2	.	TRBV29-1	CSVKGGRVGTGELFF	TGCAGCGTAAAGGGCGGGAGGGTCGGCACCGGGGAGCTGTTTTTT
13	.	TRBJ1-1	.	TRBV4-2	CASSQDRVSRAFF	TGTGCCAGCAGCCAAGACAGGGTTAGCAGAGCTTTCTTT
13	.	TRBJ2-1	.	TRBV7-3	CASSLVQNNEQFF	TGTGCCAGCAGCTTAGTACAGAACAATGAGCAGTTCTTC
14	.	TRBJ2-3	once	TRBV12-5	CASGPQDSTDTQYF	TGTGCTAGTGGCCCTCAGGATAGCACAGATACGCAGTATTTT
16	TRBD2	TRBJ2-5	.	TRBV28	CASSSPYREGQETQYF	TGTGCCAGCAGCTCCCCCTACCGGGAGGGGCAAGAGACCCAGTACTTC
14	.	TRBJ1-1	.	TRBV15	CATKQGPENTEAFF	TGTGCCACAAAGCAGGGGCCTGAGAACACTGAAGCTTTCTTT
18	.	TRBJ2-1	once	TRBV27	CASSHRRTGLSSYNEQFF	TGTGCCAGCAGCCACCGCCGTACAGGGTTGAGCTCCTACAATGAGCAGTTCTTC
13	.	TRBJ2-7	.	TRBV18	CASSPPSSYEQYF	TGTGCCAGCTCACCTCCTAGCTCCTACGAGCAGTACTTC
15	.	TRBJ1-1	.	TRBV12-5	CASGSGEAGNTEAFF	TGTGCTAGTGGTTCCGGGGAGGCCGGTAACACTGAAGCTTTCTTT
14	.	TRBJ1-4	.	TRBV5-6	CASSPGRTTAKLFF	TGTGCCAGCAGCCCAGGACGGACTACTGCAAAACTGTTTTTT
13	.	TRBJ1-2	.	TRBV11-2	CASSGLGRYGYTF	TGTGCCAGCAGCGGACTAGGACGGTATGGCTACACCTTC
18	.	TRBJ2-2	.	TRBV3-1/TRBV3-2	CASSRLRANCADTGELFF	TGTGCCAGCAGTCGGCTCAGGGCGAACTGTGCGGACACCGGGGAGCTGTTTTTT